The 14 T cell receptor beta chains reported below all come from one sample, sequenced in a study of T-cell reconstitution after alpha-beta-depleted transplantation in children. The authors prepared the TCRbeta library with unique molecular identifiers. TCRdb reprocessed the PCR reads via MiXCR and lists one record per CDR3 protein. The sample has roughly 500,000 distinct CDR3 sequences; roughly an eighth are singletons. Here the sequenced sample was PBMCs from the stem cell graft donor, taken from the stem cell graft. All receptors derive from a human donor who donated a stem cell graft to a child with combined immunodeficiency.

This clonotype was observed at least ten times. The chain carries TRBV7-2 and TRBJ1-6; TRBD1 aligns across 8 bases. The CDR3 is 15 amino acids. Germline CDR1 and CDR2: SGHTA and FQGNSA. V was clipped by 8 bases and J by 7 bases; unmatched bases: 10. The CDR3 DNA follows: TGTGCCAGCCACCCGAGACAGGGGCTAAATTCACCCCTCCACTTT. This encodes CASHPRQGLNSPLHF.

This clonotype was picked up many times. The gene calls are TRBV12-3 or TRBV12-4 and TRBJ2-7, with 10 bases lining up with TRBD1. Unmatched junction bases numbered 4, after V lost 6 bases and J lost 2 bases. The CDR3 is made up of 14 amino acids. The CDR3 loop is CASSRTGGPYEQYF. Written as DNA, the CDR3 is TGTGCCAGCAGCCGGACAGGGGGACCCTACGAGCAGTACTTC.

Only a few counts were recorded for this clonotype. This sequence joins TRBV11-1 and TRBJ2-3; 8 bases fit TRBD1. After removal of 5 bases from V and 4 bases from J, the junction contained 5 bases not matched to a gene. Germline CDR1 SGHAT, CDR2 FQDESV (reference sequence). The length of the CDR3 is 14 residues. The CDR3 is CASSPYRGADTQYF. CDR3 in DNA: TGTGCCAGCAGCCCCTACAGGGGGGCAGATACGCAGTATTTT. Based on the CDR3 plus reference TRBV11-1 and TRBJ2-3, the full variable domain is EAEVAQSPRYKITEKSQAVAFWCDPISGHATLYWYRQILGQGPELLVQFQDESVVDDSQLPKDRFSAERLKGVDSTLKIQPAELGDSAMYLCASSPYRGADTQYFGPGTRLTVL.

The table lists this clonotype with a few counts. As DNA, the CDR3 is TGTGCCAGCTCACCACCGACCAATTCCTACGAGCAGTACTTC. Translated, it gives CASSPPTNSYEQYF. The chain employs TRBV18 and TRBJ2-7; D unresolved. Between the trimmed V and J ends, which lost 0 bases and 1 base, there was a span of 7 bases. This CDR3 comprises 14 residues. CDR1 KGHSH and CDR2 LQKENI come from the germline V gene.

The chain joins TRBV20-1 to TRBJ2-7; tentatively, D is TRBD1 (6 bases). Germline CDR1 is DFQATT and CDR2 is SNEGSKA (reference sequence). This CDR3 spans 13 amino acids. V lost 5 bases to trimming and J lost 3 bases, with 14 bases between them. This CDR3 reads CSADNRDSYEQYF. The DNA for the CDR3 is TGCAGTGCTGACAACAGGGATAGCTACGAGCAGTACTTC.

The chain has TRBV29-1 and TRBJ2-7; TRBD1 aligns across 10 bases. This CDR3 has 13 residues. The ends lost 3 bases at V and 5 bases at J; junction bases unmatched: 4. Germline values: CDR1 SQVTM, CDR2 ANQGSEA. The CDR3 loop reads CSVDETGGDEQYF. CDR3 DNA sequence: TGCAGCGTTGATGAGACAGGGGGCGACGAGCAGTACTTC.

This chain links TRBV28 with TRBJ2-2, with D perhaps given as TRBD1 or TRBD2 (5 bases each). Germline CDR1 MDHEN, CDR2 SYDVKM. This CDR3 is 16 amino acids long. The V gene lost 7 bases and the J gene lost 0 bases, with 15 bases spanning the gap. The chain's CDR3 is CASTSLGESNTGELFF. CDR3 nucleotides: TGTGCCAGCACCTCCTTGGGGGAATCGAACACCGGGGAGCTGTTTTTT.

The chain employs TRBV12-3 or TRBV12-4 and TRBJ1-4; 7 nucleotides match TRBD1. Trimming at V came to 6 bases and at J to 3 bases, leaving 10 bases not matched to a gene. This CDR3 is 16 amino acids long. The CDR3 loop is CASRPRGRGANEKLFF. CDR3 bases: TGTGCCAGCAGGCCGAGGGGGCGCGGGGCTAATGAAAAACTGTTTTTT.

CDR3 sequence reads: CASSMRVFQETQYF. The DNA for the CDR3 is TGTGCCAGTAGTATGAGGGTTTTTCAAGAGACCCAGTACTTC. The rearrangement links TRBV19 to TRBJ2-5, with a possible D match to TRBD2 (5 bases). V was pared by 3 bases and J by 2 bases, with 10 bases between. Germline V gene data show CDR1 as LNHDA and CDR2 as SQIVND (reference sequence). CDR3 size: 14 residues.

This chain uses TRBV6-2 or TRBV6-3 with TRBJ2-1; 7 nucleotides line up with TRBD1. V gave up 2 bases and J gave up 4 bases; unmatched junction bases: 5. Germline V lookup: CDR1 MNHEY, CDR2 SVGEGT. The CDR3 is made up of 15 amino acids. The DNA for the CDR3 is TGTGCCAGCAGTTACCCGGACAGGACTTACAATGAGCAGTTCTTC. Translated: CASSYPDRTYNEQFF.

The chain is built from TRBV5-1 and TRBJ1-5; no clear D gene. CDR1 and CDR2 from the germline V gene are SGHRS and YFSETQ. CDR3 length equals 13 residues. Trimming cost V 4 bases and J 9 bases, with 14 bases left between them. CDR3 amino acids: CASSHDRDAPQHF. CDR3 nucleotides: TGCGCCAGCAGCCACGACCGCGACGCGCCCCAGCATTTT. The full variable domain, with the rest looked up from reference TRBV5-1 and TRBJ1-5, is KAGVTQTPRYLIKTRGQQVTLSCSPISGHRSVSWYQQTPGQGLQFLFEYFSETQRNKGNFPGRFSGRQFSNSRSEMNVSTLELGDSALYLCASSHDRDAPQHFGDGTRLSIL.

This clonotype was detected a few times. The V and J genes are TRBV12-3 or TRBV12-4 and TRBJ2-7; D possibly matches TRBD1 or TRBD2 (5 bases each). With 7 bases removed from V and 3 bases from J, the gap between germline ends came to 10 bases. This CDR3 spans 12 amino acids. The CDR3 DNA reads as TGTGCCAGCACCTCAGGGAGCTACGAGCAGTACTTC. Translated: CASTSGSYEQYF.

This clonotype was counted between two and nine times. The chain links TRBV20-1 to TRBJ2-5, with a weak D call TRBD1 (6 bases). This CDR3 is built from 14 residues. In germline, CDR1 is DFQATT, CDR2 SNEGSKA (reference sequence). The V end lost 3 bases, the J end lost 2 bases, and 13 bases lay between the germline ends. CDR3 bases: TGCAGTGCTAGGATCGGTGGACAGCAAGAGACCCAGTACTTC. Its translation: CSARIGGQQETQYF.

This clonotype has more than one count but fewer than ten. The chain couples TRBV24-1 to TRBJ2-7; 8 nucleotides line up with TRBD1. The CDR3 totals 15 residues. With 2 bases clipped from V and 7 bases from J, the junction kept 9 bases outside the gene matches. In germline, CDR1 is KGHDR, CDR2 SFDVKD. CDR3 nucleotides: TGTGCCACCAGTGATTGGCGACAGGGGAGAGGTGAGCAGTACTTC. Translation gives CATSDWRQGRGEQYF.